The rows below give T cell receptor beta chains drawn from one sample of a study of early T cells in non-severe SARS-CoV-2 infection. MiXCR was run by TCRdb on the 5' RACE reads, yielding one entry per CDR3 protein. The sample includes 37,000 or so distinct CDR3 sequences, roughly 6.2% seen only once; the top ten take 20% to 30%. The source material was whole blood. These receptors originate from an adult who was a healthcare worker with PCR-confirmed SARS-CoV-2 infection or an uninfected control (not recorded which). CDR3s include the opening cysteine and the closing phenylalanine or tryptophan. A D gene is named only where the DNA matches it firmly. Clone sizes are given selectively: once, few, many, or a class where the clone is expanded.

j_gene: TRBJ2-7
v_gene: TRBV5-1
d_gene: NA
abundance: few
len: 17
CDR3aa: CASSLLQGTRSSYEQYF
CDR3nt: TGCGCCAGCAGCTTACTCCAAGGGACTCGAAGCTCCTACGAGCAGTACTTC

j_gene: TRBJ2-7
v_gene: TRBV7-2
d_gene: NA
abundance: few
len: 13
CDR3aa: CASSSSATYEQYF
CDR3nt: TGTGCCAGCAGCTCGTCAGCAACCTACGAGCAGTACTTC

j_gene: TRBJ1-1
v_gene: TRBV6-1
d_gene: NA
abundance: many
len: 13
CDR3aa: CASSSLRDTEAFF
CDR3nt: TGTGCCAGCAGTAGCCTCCGGGACACTGAAGCTTTCTTT

j_gene: TRBJ2-2
v_gene: TRBV2
d_gene: NA
abundance: many
len: 16
CDR3aa: CASSEVSAGNTGELFF
CDR3nt: TGTGCCAGCAGTGAAGTGTCGGCAGGGAACACCGGGGAGCTGTTTTTT

j_gene: TRBJ2-7
v_gene: TRBV20-1
d_gene: TRBD2
abundance: many
len: 14
CDR3aa: CSAVSSGSSYEQYF
CDR3nt: TGCAGTGCGGTTTCTAGCGGATCCTCCTACGAGCAGTACTTC

j_gene: TRBJ2-7
v_gene: TRBV20-1
d_gene: TRBD1
abundance: many
len: 12
CDR3aa: CSARTGDYEQYF
CDR3nt: TGCAGTGCTAGGACAGGGGATTACGAGCAGTACTTC

j_gene: TRBJ2-1
v_gene: TRBV5-1
d_gene: TRBD1
abundance: many
len: 16
CDR3aa: CASRAGTARSYNEQFF
CDR3nt: TGCGCCAGCAGGGCCGGGACAGCCCGCTCCTACAATGAGCAGTTCTTC

j_gene: TRBJ2-1
v_gene: TRBV20-1
d_gene: TRBD1
abundance: NA
len: 15
CDR3aa: CSARDQGQWGNEQFF
CDR3nt: TGCAGTGCTAGAGATCAGGGACAGTGGGGGAATGAGCAGTTCTTC

j_gene: TRBJ2-2
v_gene: TRBV5-1
d_gene: NA
abundance: many
len: 13
CDR3aa: CASSLDDTGELFF
CDR3nt: TGCGCCAGCAGCTTGGATGACACCGGGGAGCTGTTTTTT

j_gene: TRBJ1-5
v_gene: TRBV12-3/TRBV12-4
d_gene: NA
abundance: few
len: 18
CDR3aa: CASSLTRILTYSNQPQHF
CDR3nt: TGTGCCAGCAGTTTGACCCGCATCCTAACGTATAGCAATCAGCCCCAGCATTTT

j_gene: TRBJ1-2
v_gene: TRBV10-3
d_gene: NA
abundance: many
len: 12
CDR3aa: CAISELQYGYTF
CDR3nt: TGTGCCATCAGTGAACTACAGTATGGCTACACCTTC

j_gene: TRBJ1-2
v_gene: TRBV6-6
d_gene: NA
abundance: NA
len: 14
CDR3aa: CASSPDTSPYGYTF
CDR3nt: TGTGCCAGCAGCCCGGACACTAGCCCCTATGGCTACACCTTC

j_gene: TRBJ1-2
v_gene: TRBV20-1
d_gene: NA
abundance: many
len: 13
CDR3aa: CSARDWQGHGYTF
CDR3nt: TGCAGTGCTAGAGATTGGCAGGGGCATGGCTACACCTTC

j_gene: TRBJ1-1
v_gene: TRBV20-1
d_gene: NA
abundance: NA
len: 14
CDR3aa: CSARALFINTEAFF
CDR3nt: TGCAGTGCTAGAGCGCTCTTTATCAACACTGAAGCTTTCTTT

j_gene: TRBJ2-3
v_gene: TRBV7-3
d_gene: TRBD2
abundance: many
len: 19
CDR3aa: CASSLTPWLAGGTTDTQYF
CDR3nt: TGTGCCAGCAGCTTAACCCCTTGGCTAGCGGGGGGGACCACAGATACGCAGTATTTT

j_gene: TRBJ2-1
v_gene: TRBV27
d_gene: TRBD1
abundance: many
len: 16
CDR3aa: CASSTRQGPSNNEQFF
CDR3nt: TGTGCCAGCAGTACAAGACAGGGGCCCTCCAACAATGAGCAGTTCTTC

j_gene: TRBJ1-4
v_gene: TRBV7-6
d_gene: NA
abundance: many
len: 14
CDR3aa: CASSRGNSNEKLFF
CDR3nt: TGTGCCAGCAGCCGAGGGAATTCTAATGAAAAACTGTTTTTT

j_gene: TRBJ1-2
v_gene: TRBV29-1
d_gene: NA
abundance: many
len: 11
CDR3aa: CSVGQVDGYTF
CDR3nt: TGCAGCGTTGGGCAGGTGGATGGCTACACCTTC

j_gene: TRBJ2-1
v_gene: TRBV19
d_gene: NA
abundance: many
len: 15
CDR3aa: CASSIQAGTFNEQFF
CDR3nt: TGTGCCAGTAGTATCCAAGCGGGTACCTTCAATGAGCAGTTCTTC

j_gene: TRBJ1-5
v_gene: TRBV20-1
d_gene: TRBD1
abundance: many
len: 15
CDR3aa: CSARATGGGGQPQHF
CDR3nt: TGCAGTGCTAGGGCAACAGGGGGAGGCGGTCAGCCCCAGCATTTT

j_gene: TRBJ2-7
v_gene: TRBV6-5
d_gene: TRBD1
abundance: few
len: 14
CDR3aa: CASSTYRGSYEQYF
CDR3nt: TGTGCCAGCAGTACCTACAGGGGGTCCTACGAGCAGTACTTC

j_gene: TRBJ1-1
v_gene: TRBV7-9
d_gene: NA
abundance: many
len: 14
CDR3aa: CASSLAGANTEAFF
CDR3nt: TGTGCCAGCAGCTTAGCAGGAGCCAACACTGAAGCTTTCTTT

j_gene: TRBJ1-1
v_gene: TRBV4-1
d_gene: TRBD1
abundance: few
len: 15
CDR3aa: CASSQLTGTGGKAFF
CDR3nt: TGCGCCAGCAGCCAATTGACCGGGACAGGGGGAAAGGCTTTCTTT

j_gene: TRBJ2-5
v_gene: TRBV7-2
d_gene: NA
abundance: many
len: 16
CDR3aa: CASSLLPGELQETQYF
CDR3nt: TGTGCCAGCAGCTTATTACCAGGGGAACTCCAAGAGACCCAGTACTTC

j_gene: TRBJ2-1
v_gene: TRBV27
d_gene: TRBD2
abundance: many
len: 17
CDR3aa: CASSSQASGARYNEQFF
CDR3nt: TGTGCCAGCAGTTCCCAGGCTAGCGGGGCGCGATACAATGAGCAGTTCTTC

j_gene: TRBJ2-1
v_gene: TRBV6-2/TRBV6-3
d_gene: TRBD2
abundance: many
len: 12
CDR3aa: CASSPGGYEQFF
CDR3nt: TGTGCCAGCAGTCCGGGGGGGTATGAGCAGTTCTTC

j_gene: TRBJ1-1
v_gene: TRBV28
d_gene: NA
abundance: NA
len: 13
CDR3aa: CASSLDANTEAFF
CDR3nt: TGTGCCAGCAGTTTAGATGCTAACACTGAAGCTTTCTTT

j_gene: TRBJ2-5
v_gene: TRBV5-1
d_gene: NA
abundance: few
len: 15
CDR3aa: CASSLQGTYQETQYF
CDR3nt: TGCGCCAGCAGCTTGCAGGGAACGTACCAAGAGACCCAGTACTTC

j_gene: TRBJ2-5
v_gene: TRBV10-3
d_gene: NA
abundance: NA
len: 16
CDR3aa: CAISASPGLKQETQYF
CDR3nt: TGTGCCATCAGTGCCTCCCCCGGACTAAAACAAGAGACCCAGTACTTC

j_gene: TRBJ1-2
v_gene: TRBV12-3/TRBV12-4
d_gene: TRBD1
abundance: few
len: 14
CDR3aa: CASSPQGTYYGYTF
CDR3nt: TGTGCCAGCAGTCCACAGGGGACATACTATGGCTACACCTTC

j_gene: TRBJ1-1
v_gene: TRBV6-6
d_gene: NA
abundance: many
len: 12
CDR3aa: CASSGSLTEAFF
CDR3nt: TGTGCCAGCAGTGGGAGCTTGACTGAAGCTTTCTTT

j_gene: TRBJ2-7
v_gene: TRBV18
d_gene: NA
abundance: many
len: 12
CDR3aa: CASSPPGFEQYF
CDR3nt: TGTGCCAGCTCACCACCGGGGTTCGAGCAGTACTTC

j_gene: TRBJ2-2
v_gene: TRBV9
d_gene: NA
abundance: many
len: 12
CDR3aa: CASSVPKRELFF
CDR3nt: TGTGCCAGCAGCGTCCCGAAGAGGGAGCTGTTTTTT

j_gene: TRBJ2-1
v_gene: TRBV7-2
d_gene: NA
abundance: NA
len: 14
CDR3aa: CASSQISGGLEQFF
CDR3nt: TGTGCCAGCAGCCAAATTAGTGGGGGTCTTGAGCAGTTCTTC

j_gene: TRBJ2-5
v_gene: TRBV6-5
d_gene: TRBD1
abundance: NA
len: 15
CDR3aa: CASSYWDSVQETQYF
CDR3nt: TGTGCCAGCAGTTATTGGGACAGCGTTCAAGAGACCCAGTACTTC

j_gene: TRBJ2-7
v_gene: TRBV7-2
d_gene: NA
abundance: NA
len: 12
CDR3aa: CASSLAAYEQYF
CDR3nt: TGTGCCAGCAGCTTAGCAGCCTACGAGCAGTACTTC

j_gene: TRBJ2-1
v_gene: TRBV13
d_gene: NA
abundance: few
len: 12
CDR3aa: CASSLDRGEQFF
CDR3nt: TGTGCCAGCAGCTTAGACCGGGGTGAGCAGTTCTTC

j_gene: TRBJ2-1
v_gene: TRBV28
d_gene: TRBD2
abundance: NA
len: 15
CDR3aa: CASSPPPSGRNEQFF
CDR3nt: TGTGCCAGCAGTCCCCCCCCTAGCGGGAGGAATGAGCAGTTCTTC

j_gene: TRBJ2-7
v_gene: TRBV13
d_gene: TRBD2
abundance: few
len: 17
CDR3aa: CASSRRLAGVEEYEQYF
CDR3nt: TGTGCCAGCAGCCGACGACTAGCGGGAGTCGAAGAATACGAGCAGTACTTC

j_gene: TRBJ2-3
v_gene: TRBV28
d_gene: NA
abundance: many
len: 15
CDR3aa: CASSWGGLLTDTQYF
CDR3nt: TGTGCCAGCAGCTGGGGGGGGCTACTCACAGATACGCAGTATTTT

j_gene: TRBJ2-3
v_gene: TRBV7-8
d_gene: TRBD2
abundance: many
len: 14
CDR3aa: CASSPGLGTDTQYF
CDR3nt: TGTGCCAGCAGCCCCGGACTAGGCACAGATACGCAGTATTTT

j_gene: TRBJ2-2
v_gene: TRBV7-2
d_gene: TRBD1
abundance: NA
len: 14
CDR3aa: CASSTGQGTGELFF
CDR3nt: TGTGCCAGCAGCACGGGACAGGGTACCGGGGAGCTGTTTTTT

j_gene: TRBJ2-1
v_gene: TRBV10-1
d_gene: TRBD2
abundance: few
len: 15
CDR3aa: CASSETSGPYSEQFF
CDR3nt: TGCGCCAGCAGTGAGACTAGCGGGCCATATAGTGAGCAGTTCTTC

j_gene: TRBJ1-2
v_gene: TRBV6-1
d_gene: TRBD1
abundance: many
len: 16
CDR3aa: CASSLAGGGQAYGYTF
CDR3nt: TGTGCCAGCAGTCTCGCCGGGGGGGGACAGGCCTATGGCTACACCTTC

j_gene: TRBJ1-1
v_gene: TRBV7-8
d_gene: NA
abundance: NA
len: 13
CDR3aa: CASSLNQNTEAFF
CDR3nt: TGTGCCAGCAGCTTAAATCAGAACACTGAAGCTTTCTTT

j_gene: TRBJ2-5
v_gene: TRBV5-6
d_gene: NA
abundance: many
len: 13
CDR3aa: CASSLGQRETQYF
CDR3nt: TGTGCCAGCAGCTTGGGGCAGAGGGAGACCCAGTACTTC

j_gene: TRBJ1-2
v_gene: TRBV20-1
d_gene: NA
abundance: few
len: 13
CDR3aa: CSAAGGASFGYTF
CDR3nt: TGCAGTGCTGCGGGGGGCGCATCTTTTGGCTACACCTTC

j_gene: TRBJ1-6
v_gene: TRBV28
d_gene: NA
abundance: many
len: 17
CDR3aa: CASSPLIGTSYNSPLHF
CDR3nt: TGTGCCAGCAGTCCACTAATAGGTACCTCCTATAATTCACCCCTCCACTTT

j_gene: TRBJ1-4
v_gene: TRBV19
d_gene: NA
abundance: few
len: 15
CDR3aa: CATRGGDATNEKLFF
CDR3nt: TGTGCCACAAGGGGGGGAGACGCAACTAATGAAAAACTGTTTTTT

j_gene: TRBJ2-7
v_gene: TRBV7-8
d_gene: NA
abundance: many
len: 14
CDR3aa: CASSFSGPREEQYF
CDR3nt: TGTGCCAGCAGCTTCTCCGGCCCGCGCGAGGAGCAGTACTTC

j_gene: TRBJ1-2
v_gene: TRBV24-1
d_gene: NA
abundance: once
len: 13
CDR3aa: CATSDFPGYGYTF
CDR3nt: TGTGCCACCAGTGATTTCCCGGGGTATGGCTACACCTTC

j_gene: TRBJ1-2
v_gene: TRBV9
d_gene: TRBD1
abundance: NA
len: 17
CDR3aa: CASSPRTGEEGEYGYTF
CDR3nt: TGTGCCAGCAGCCCCCGGACAGGAGAGGAGGGAGAATATGGCTACACCTTC

j_gene: TRBJ2-1
v_gene: TRBV7-8
d_gene: TRBD2
abundance: medium-sized
len: 16
CDR3aa: CASSLEAGGTYNEQFF
CDR3nt: TGTGCCAGCAGCTTAGAAGCGGGAGGTACCTACAATGAGCAGTTCTTC

j_gene: TRBJ2-2
v_gene: TRBV18
d_gene: NA
abundance: many
len: 12
CDR3aa: CASSPQEGRLFF
CDR3nt: TGTGCCAGCTCACCACAGGAGGGACGGCTGTTTTTT

j_gene: TRBJ2-7
v_gene: TRBV20-1
d_gene: NA
abundance: many
len: 16
CDR3aa: CSARVPLPADSYEQYF
CDR3nt: TGCAGTGCTAGAGTCCCACTCCCAGCGGACTCCTACGAGCAGTACTTC